A selection of T cell receptor beta chains follows, all from one sample in a study of T-cell reconstitution after alpha-beta-depleted transplantation in children. MiXCR, applied by TCRdb to the PCR reads, yields one record per CDR3 protein. The table includes about 160,000 distinct CDR3 sequences, around 10% detected once. This material consisted of PBMCs, taken before TCRalphabeta/CD19-depleted stem cell transplant. These receptors all come from a boy aged 2 to 9 with acute myeloid leukemia, due to receive a stem cell transplant. Each CDR3 is given with its conserved first and last residue. D genes are given only for firm matches. The size field reads once, few, many or a size class.

cdr3_aa: CASNQGEGQGPDTQYF
cdr3_nt: TGTGCCAGCAACCAAGGGGAGGGACAGGGTCCAGATACGCAGTATTTT
j_call: TRBJ2-3
d_call: TRBD1
v_call: TRBV6-1
clone_size: many

cdr3_aa: CASSQVGLDEAFF
cdr3_nt: TGCGCCAGCAGCCAAGTGGGGCTTGATGAAGCTTTCTTT
j_call: TRBJ1-1
d_call: -
v_call: TRBV4-1
clone_size: many

cdr3_aa: CSATLTGANYGYTF
cdr3_nt: TGCAGTGCTACCCTCACAGGTGCAAACTATGGCTACACCTTC
j_call: TRBJ1-2
d_call: -
v_call: TRBV20-1
clone_size: many

cdr3_aa: CASSLEVARRRTEAFF
cdr3_nt: TGCGCCAGCAGCTTGGAAGTTGCGCGGAGGAGGACTGAAGCTTTCTTT
j_call: TRBJ1-1
d_call: -
v_call: TRBV5-1
clone_size: many

cdr3_aa: CASSFNSAESSYTF
cdr3_nt: TGCGCCAGCAGCTTTAACAGTGCTGAGTCTAGCTACACCTTC
j_call: TRBJ1-2
d_call: -
v_call: TRBV5-1
clone_size: many

cdr3_aa: CASSHLRDTRNSPLHF
cdr3_nt: TGCGCCAGCAGCCACCTCCGGGACACGCGGAATTCACCCCTCCACTTT
j_call: TRBJ1-6
d_call: -
v_call: TRBV4-1
clone_size: many

cdr3_aa: CSVQPGVAGATQYF
cdr3_nt: TGCAGCGTTCAGCCCGGGGTAGCGGGAGCTACGCAGTATTTT
j_call: TRBJ2-3
d_call: TRBD2
v_call: TRBV29-1
clone_size: many

cdr3_aa: CASSRTGATRVNGELFF
cdr3_nt: TGCGCCAGCAGCAGGACAGGGGCCACCAGGGTGAACGGGGAGCTGTTTTTT
j_call: TRBJ2-2
d_call: TRBD1
v_call: TRBV5-1
clone_size: many

cdr3_aa: CSVEDPAGGRETQYF
cdr3_nt: TGCAGCGTTGAAGATCCGGCAGGGGGAAGGGAGACCCAGTACTTC
j_call: TRBJ2-5
d_call: TRBD1
v_call: TRBV29-1
clone_size: many

cdr3_aa: CSALRGRGGNEQFF
cdr3_nt: TGCAGTGCCCTGAGGGGACGCGGGGGGAATGAGCAGTTCTTC
j_call: TRBJ2-1
d_call: TRBD2
v_call: TRBV20-1
clone_size: many

cdr3_aa: CASSENPRLPNSYEQYF
cdr3_nt: TGCGCCAGCAGTGAGAATCCACGGCTTCCGAACTCCTACGAGCAGTACTTC
j_call: TRBJ2-7
d_call: -
v_call: TRBV10-2
clone_size: many

cdr3_aa: CASSLGHPQETQYF
cdr3_nt: TGCGCCAGCAGCTTGGGACATCCGCAAGAGACCCAGTACTTC
j_call: TRBJ2-5
d_call: -
v_call: TRBV5-1
clone_size: many

cdr3_aa: CASSYSMRGAHNSPLHF
cdr3_nt: TGTGCCAGCAGTTACTCGATGCGGGGGGCTCATAATTCACCCCTCCACTTT
j_call: TRBJ1-6
d_call: -
v_call: TRBV6-5
clone_size: many

cdr3_aa: CSARESPGLAPSGSQYF
cdr3_nt: TGCAGTGCTAGAGAGTCACCGGGACTAGCGCCTTCGGGAAGCCAGTACTTC
j_call: TRBJ2-5
d_call: TRBD2
v_call: TRBV20-1
clone_size: many

cdr3_aa: CASSLRGAIEKLFF
cdr3_nt: TGTGCCAGCAGTTTGCGGGGGGCCATTGAAAAACTGTTTTTT
j_call: TRBJ1-4
d_call: -
v_call: TRBV12-3/TRBV12-4
clone_size: many

cdr3_aa: CASSHFVGEETQYF
cdr3_nt: TGTGCCAGCAGCCATTTCGTGGGCGAAGAGACCCAGTACTTC
j_call: TRBJ2-5
d_call: -
v_call: TRBV7-9
clone_size: many

cdr3_aa: CASRRQGSGNTIYF
cdr3_nt: TGTGCCAGCAGACGACAGGGATCTGGAAACACCATATATTTT
j_call: TRBJ1-3
d_call: TRBD1
v_call: TRBV2
clone_size: many

cdr3_aa: CASSLTMRTEAFF
cdr3_nt: TGTGCCAGCAGCTTAACGATGCGCACTGAAGCTTTCTTT
j_call: TRBJ1-1
d_call: -
v_call: TRBV11-3
clone_size: many

cdr3_aa: CASSLQGGYTEAFF
cdr3_nt: TGTGCCAGCAGTTTACAGGGGGGGTACACTGAAGCTTTCTTT
j_call: TRBJ1-1
d_call: TRBD1
v_call: TRBV12-3/TRBV12-4
clone_size: many